One sample yielded the 31 T cell receptor beta chains listed below, sequenced in a study of cytomegalovirus exposure and HLA in healthy donors. A multiplex PCR was run with 60 Vbeta primers and 13 Jbeta primers. This table comes from immunoSEQ multiplex PCR, and its TCRdb copy is limited to in-frame clones, with some not included. The profile shows roughly 88,000 clones, about three quarters of them singletons. Source material: PBMCs. These TCRs come from a man in his thirties or forties in good health and CMV-seropositive.

The chain combines TRBV7-2 with TRBJ2-5, with 13 bases identical to TRBD2. The CDR3 has 14 amino acids. V gave up 5 bases and J gave up 8 bases; unmatched junction bases: 5. Per the germline V gene, CDR1 is SGHTA and CDR2 is FQGNSA. The CDR3 bases are TGTGCCAGCAGCACTAGCGGGGGGGCGGGTACCCAGTACTTC. Protein: CASSTSGGAGTQYF.

The chain employs TRBV7-3 and TRBJ2-5; D is possibly TRBD2 (6 bases). Deletions cut 5 bases from V and 5 bases from J, with 12 bases between. The CDR3 is 13 residues long. The V gene's germline CDR1 is SGHTA and CDR2 FQGTGA. Here the CDR3 reads CASSPGVTETQYF. CDR3 coding DNA: TGTGCCAGCAGCCCGGGGGTCACGGAGACCCAGTACTTC.

The rearrangement uses TRBV4-3 and TRBJ2-7; 8 bases are shared with TRBD2. The CDR3 length is 15 residues. Germline values: CDR1 LGHNA, CDR2 YSLEER. V lost 0 bases and J lost 2; bases outside the gene matches: 3. For the CDR3, the DNA is TGCGCCAGCAGCCAAGAACCAGCGGGGGCCTACGAGCAGTACTTC. Translation: CASSQEPAGAYEQYF.

This chain links TRBV7-6 with TRBJ2-1, with 10 nucleotides matching TRBD1. Per the germline V gene, CDR1 is SGHVS and CDR2 is FNYEAQ. V shed 5 bases, J shed 8 bases, and the junction held 9 bases outside the gene matches. The CDR3 contains 15 residues. CDR3 nucleotides: TGTGCCAGCAGCGAGCGGACAGGGGGTGTCGATGAGCAGTTCTTC. As protein: CASSERTGGVDEQFF.

The gene calls are TRBV14 and TRBJ2-3; no clear D. Germline CDR1 is SGHDN and CDR2 is FVKESK. The CDR3 is 15 residues long. V lost 0 bases, J lost 2 bases, and 9 bases lay in between. DNA of the CDR3: TGTGCCAGCAGCCAAGATCGTCACATCACAGATACGCAGTATTTT. This gives the protein CASSQDRHITDTQYF.

This clone showed up just a few times. The chain employs TRBV28 and TRBJ2-5; TRBD2 might be the D (7 bases). Trimming pared 2 bases from V and 2 bases from J, leaving 12 bases between. Per germline, CDR1 MDHEN and CDR2 SYDVKM. This CDR3 contains 15 residues. Here the CDR3 DNA reads TGTGCCAGCAGTTTAGGTGGGAGGGGGCAAGAGACCCAGTACTTC. Residues: CASSLGGRGQETQYF.

The chain has TRBV14 and TRBJ1-3; D remains unclear. The CDR3 runs 15 residues. Germline loops: CDR1 SGHDN, CDR2 FVKESK. V was trimmed by 4 bases and J by 0 bases, leaving 10 bases between them. The CDR3 coding sequence is TGTGCCAGCAGCCCTCAGGTCAGCTCTGGAAACACCATATATTTT. Protein product: CASSPQVSSGNTIYF.

The V call is TRBV7-2, the J call TRBJ2-7; possible D gene TRBD2, 6 bases. This CDR3 contains 14 residues. Trimming cost V 5 bases and J 2 bases, with 13 bases left between them. Germline CDR1 and CDR2: SGHTA and FQGNSA. CDR3 sequence: CASSPGGKTYEQYF. The DNA for the CDR3 is TGTGCCAGCAGCCCTGGGGGGAAAACCTACGAGCAGTACTTC.

Only one count was recorded for this clone. The J gene is TRBJ2-3, the V gene TRBV7-3; 7 bases map to TRBD2. The ends lost 4 bases at V and 5 bases at J; junction bases unmatched: 12. The CDR3 runs to 16 residues. CDR1 and CDR2 from the germline V gene are SGHTA and FQGTGA. The CDR3 protein is CASSSFGGELGDTQYF. As DNA, the CDR3 is TGTGCCAGCAGCTCATTTGGGGGGGAGCTTGGAGATACGCAGTATTTT.

This clone occurred once. The chain recombines TRBV5-6 with TRBJ1-2; 8 bases fit TRBD1. There are 15 residues in the CDR3. The V and J ends lost 5 bases and 0 bases, in that order; junction bases with no gene match: 6. Looked up from germline, CDR1 is SGHDT and CDR2 is YYEEEE. DNA for the CDR3: TGTGCCAGCAGAAATCGGACAGGGTCTAACTATGGCTACACCTTC. It is translated as CASRNRTGSNYGYTF. The complete variable domain, with remaining parts taken from reference TRBV5-6 and TRBJ1-2, reads DAGVTQSPTHLIKTRGQQVTLRCSPKSGHDTVSWYQQALGQGPQFIFQYYEEEERQRGNFPDRFSGHQFPNYSSELNVNALLLGDSALYLCASRNRTGSNYGYTFGSGTRLTVV.

The chain combines TRBV18 with TRBJ2-3; possible D gene TRBD1, 6 bases. The CDR3 is made up of 15 amino acids. The germline V gene encodes CDR1 KGHSH and CDR2 LQKENI. Trimming shortened V by 1 base and J by 4 bases, and 12 bases separated the two germline ends. DNA for the CDR3: TGTGCCAGCTCACCACTTCCAGGGGACGCAGATACGCAGTATTTT. It is translated as CASSPLPGDADTQYF.

This chain connects TRBV7-3 to TRBJ2-1, with 10 bases fitting TRBD2. Per the germline V gene, CDR1 is SGHTA and CDR2 is FQGTGA. The ends lost 1 base at V and 7 bases at J; junction bases unmatched: 7. The CDR3 extends over 16 amino acids. CDR3 sequence (DNA): TGTGCCAGCAGCTTAATGGCTAGCGGGGGATTTAATGAGCAGTTCTTC. It is translated as CASSLMASGGFNEQFF. The variable domain in full, with the rest retrieved from reference TRBV7-3 and TRBJ2-1, is GAGVSQTPSNKVTEKGKYVELRCDPISGHTALYWYRQSLGQGPEFLIYFQGTGAADDSGLPNDRFFAVRPEGSVSTLKIQRTERGDSAVYLCASSLMASGGFNEQFFGPGTRLTVL.

V gene TRBV27 combines with J gene TRBJ2-5; 14 nucleotides agree with TRBD2. CDR3 length: 16 residues. The V gene's germline CDR1 is MNHEY and CDR2 SMNVEV (reference sequence). V trimming: 5 bases; J trimming: 5 bases; junction bases outside the gene matches: 7. CDR3 DNA: TGTGCCAGCAGTCCCCGACTAGCGGGAGGGAGGGAGACCCAGTACTTC. It is translated as CASSPRLAGGRETQYF.

The V gene is TRBV4-3, the J gene TRBJ2-3; weak D call: TRBD2 (6 bases). The CDR3 length is 15 residues. V was pared by 0 bases and J by 1 base, with 8 bases between. CDR1 and CDR2 from the germline V gene are LGHNA and YSLEER. The CDR3 bases are TGCGCCAGCAGCCAAGAGGGGGGTGGCACAGATACGCAGTATTTT. Its protein is CASSQEGGGTDTQYF.

With regard to this clone: At one end the junction does not follow the germline gene, possibly because of a read error. The V and J genes are TRBV7-9 and TRBJ1-4, with D unclear. The CDR3 is 12 residues long. Germline loops: CDR1 SEHNR, CDR2 FQNEAQ (reference sequence). CDR3 nucleotides: TGTTCCAGCAGCGTGGAGGCTGAAAAACTGTTTTTT. This codes for CSSSVEAEKLFF. The variable domain in full, completed from reference TRBV7-9 and TRBJ1-4, reads DTGVSQNPRHKITKRGQNVTFRCDPISEHNRLYWYRQTLGQGPEFLTYFQNEAQLEKSRLLSDRFSAERPKGSFSTLEIQRTEQGDSAMYLCSSSVEAEKLFFGSGTQLSVL.

V and J are TRBV2 and TRBJ1-1, with no clear D. Per germline, CDR1 SNHLY and CDR2 FYNNEI. CDR3 length equals 15 residues. V gave up 1 base and J gave up 5 bases, with 14 bases separating them. The CDR3 DNA sequence: TGTGCCAGCAGTGAAGTCGGAGCTCGGCGGACTGAAGCTTTCTTT. Protein: CASSEVGARRTEAFF.

This clone was seen only once. This chain connects TRBV7-9 to TRBJ1-2; D ambiguous. V shed 5 bases and J shed 8 bases, with 18 bases lying between them. The CDR3 runs 14 residues. Germline CDR1 is SEHNR and CDR2 is FQNEAQ (reference sequence). Here the CDR3 DNA reads TGTGCCAGCAGCCCTTCTTGGAGGGAGTACGGCTACACCTTC. It codes for CASSPSWREYGYTF.

The J gene is TRBJ1-1, the V gene TRBV19; the D is unclear. This CDR3 has 13 amino acids. The germline CDR1 and CDR2 sequences are LNHDA and SQIVND (reference sequence). Trimming left V 8 bases short and J 1 base short, with 11 bases between. The CDR3 DNA reads as TGTGCCAGTGCTGTAGAGGGGAACACTGAAGCTTTCTTT. Amino acids: CASAVEGNTEAFF.

This clone has only a few counts. J is TRBJ2-5 and V is TRBV13; 12 bases agree with TRBD2. The V gene's germline CDR1 is PRHDT and CDR2 FYEKMQ (reference sequence). The ends lost 5 bases at V and 2 bases at J; junction bases unmatched: 6. The CDR3 sequence is 16 residues long. CDR3 DNA: TGTGCCAGCAGCCGACGGCTAGCGGGGGGGCAAGAGACCCAGTACTTC. This translates into CASSRRLAGGQETQYF.

The rearrangement links TRBV5-1 to TRBJ1-3; the D gene is possibly TRBD1 (6 bases). The CDR3 has 15 amino acids. Germline CDR1 reads SGHRS; CDR2 reads YFSETQ. The V end lost 2 bases, the J end lost 2 bases, and 11 bases lay between the germline ends. CDR3 coding DNA: TGCGCCAGCAGCTTTTTCGCAGGGGCTGGAAACACCATATATTTT. It encodes CASSFFAGAGNTIYF.

The chain carries TRBV10-2 and TRBJ2-2; 8 positions agree with TRBD1. In germline, CDR1 is WSHSY, CDR2 SAAADI. The V and J ends lost 7 bases and 1 base, in that order; junction bases with no gene match: 5. CDR3 length equals 15 residues. As DNA, the CDR3 is TGCGCCAGCAACAAGGGGACAGGGAACACCGGGGAGCTGTTTTTT. The encoded protein is CASNKGTGNTGELFF.

The genes are TRBV7-6 and TRBJ1-1; perhaps TRBD1 as D (6 bases). Germline V gene data show CDR1 as SGHVS and CDR2 as FNYEAQ. The CDR3 is made up of 14 amino acids. V was trimmed by 0 bases and J by 1 base, leaving 6 bases between them. The CDR3 sequence is CASSLAGGNTEAFF. The CDR3, as DNA: TGTGCCAGCAGCTTAGCAGGGGGGAACACTGAAGCTTTCTTT.

V usage is TRBV5-1 and J usage is TRBJ2-1, with 10 bases aligning to TRBD2. The CDR3 runs 14 residues. Looked up from germline, CDR1 is SGHRS and CDR2 is YFSETQ. V shed 0 bases, J shed 6 bases, and the junction held 0 bases outside the gene matches. Written as DNA, the CDR3 is TGCGCCAGCAGCTTGGCTAGCGGGAGCAATGAGCAGTTCTTC. It encodes CASSLASGSNEQFF.

This sequence joins TRBV7-9 and TRBJ1-1; no definite D call. Germline lookup yields CDR1 SEHNR and CDR2 FQNEAQ (reference sequence). Trimming pared 5 bases from V and 0 bases from J, leaving 13 bases between. The CDR3 consists of 15 residues. CDR3 coding DNA: TGTGCCAGCAGCAAAACCGGGATAATGAACACTGAAGCTTTCTTT. Residues: CASSKTGIMNTEAFF.

The chain links TRBV10-3 to TRBJ2-7; D may be TRBD2 (6 bases). CDR3 length: 13 amino acids. The germline V and J ends were trimmed by 7 bases and 7 bases, with 17 bases remaining between them. In germline, CDR1 is ENHRY, CDR2 SYGVKD. The chain's CDR3 is CAIIGGEPLEQYF. Written as DNA, the CDR3 is TGTGCCATCATCGGAGGGGAGCCTCTGGAGCAGTACTTC.

In this sample, this clone turned up a few times. The chain uses TRBV5-1 and TRBJ2-1, with 9 bases aligning to TRBD2. V lost 2 bases, J lost 9 bases, and 12 bases stayed unmatched. The germline CDR1 and CDR2 sequences are SGHRS and YFSETQ. The CDR3 spans 16 residues. The CDR3 DNA reads as TGCGCCAGCAGCTTACGCGGGGGGGCTCCTGCAAGTGAGCAGTTCTTC. This codes for CASSLRGGAPASEQFF. Full variable domain (outside the CDR3, taken from reference TRBV5-1 and TRBJ2-1): KAGVTQTPRYLIKTRGQQVTLSCSPISGHRSVSWYQQTPGQGLQFLFEYFSETQRNKGNFPGRFSGRQFSNSRSEMNVSTLELGDSALYLCASSLRGGAPASEQFFGPGTRLTVL.

The chain uses TRBV6-5 and TRBJ2-7; 13 bases match TRBD2. The CDR3 is made up of 15 amino acids. V lost 4 bases, J lost 9 bases, and 9 bases stayed unmatched. Germline V gives CDR1 MNHEY, CDR2 SVGAGI. In DNA form, the CDR3 reads TGTGCCAGCAGTTCGGGACTAGCGGGACGACCCAGGCAGTACTTC. Translated: CASSSGLAGRPRQYF.

The chain has TRBV19 and TRBJ2-2, with D unclear. The CDR3 is 12 residues long. V dropped 5 bases and J dropped 5 bases, with 6 bases sitting between them. Looked up from germline, CDR1 is LNHDA and CDR2 is SQIVND (reference sequence). The CDR3 nucleotides are TGTGCCAGTAGTTTTCTGACCGGGGAGCTGTTTTTT. It yields the protein CASSFLTGELFF.

The genes are TRBV13 and TRBJ1-1; 9 bases agree with TRBD1. The germline gives CDR1 PRHDT, CDR2 FYEKMQ (reference sequence). CDR3 size: 15 residues. With V trimmed by 6 bases and J by 3 bases, 8 bases remained unmatched. The CDR3 nucleotides are TGTGCCAGCAGTTCCCGGGACAGGGATTACACTGAAGCTTTCTTT. It codes for CASSSRDRDYTEAFF.

The chain employs TRBV28 and TRBJ2-3, with D maybe TRBD2 (6 bases). This CDR3 has 11 amino acids. Germline V lookup: CDR1 MDHEN, CDR2 SYDVKM. The ends were cut back, 10 bases at V and 6 bases at J, with 11 bases in the middle. CDR3 in DNA: TGTGCCACCGGGACTGTTGATACGCAGTATTTT. Translated, it gives CATGTVDTQYF. The whole variable domain, remainder taken from reference TRBV28 and TRBJ2-3, is DVKVTQSSRYLVKRTGEKVFLECVQDMDHENMFWYRQDPGLGLRLIYFSYDVKMKEKGDIPEGYSVSREKKERFSLILESASTNQTSMYLCATGTVDTQYFGPGTRLTVL.

The chain has TRBV4-2 and TRBJ2-1, with D perhaps matching TRBD1 (6 bases). Between the trimmed V and J ends, which lost 4 bases and 4 bases, there was a span of 17 bases. This CDR3 has 16 amino acids. From germline, CDR1 is LGHNA and CDR2 YNFKEQ. CDR3 sequence (DNA): TGTGCCAGCAGCCGCCAGGGGCCGGGTCCGTACAATGAGCAGTTCTTC. Its translation is CASSRQGPGPYNEQFF.